A selection of T cell receptor beta chains follows, all from one sample in a study of blood T cell repertoires in COVID-19. This table comes from immunoSEQ multiplex PCR, and its TCRdb copy is limited to in-frame clones, with some not included. The sample has roughly 130,000 clones, 84% seen once. Material: peripheral blood. These receptors originate from a woman aged 25 to 39 who had recovered from COVID-19. Both conserved end residues are part of each CDR3. The order of the fields is J gene, clone size, D gene, V gene, CDR3 DNA, CDR3 protein. A D gene is named only where the DNA matches it firmly. Clone size is stated in some rows and not others, as once, few, many or a class when expanded.

J: TRBJ1-2
size: NA
D: NA
V: TRBV7-3
DNA: TGTGCCAGCAGCTTCCGAGGGGGAAGTGGCTACACCTTC
CDR3: CASSFRGGSGYTF

J: TRBJ2-2
size: NA
D: NA
V: TRBV25-1
DNA: TGTGCCAGCAGTTTAGGGGTTAAGGTTCTCAACACCGGGGAGCTGTTTTTT
CDR3: CASSLGVKVLNTGELFF

J: TRBJ2-1
size: NA
D: TRBD2
V: TRBV4-1
DNA: TGCGCCAGCAGCCAAGGTTGGCTAGCGGGTCCCTCCCACAATGAGCAGTTCTTC
CDR3: CASSQGWLAGPSHNEQFF

J: TRBJ1-1
size: NA
D: NA
V: TRBV6-5
DNA: TGTGCCAGTTTTGAGAAGGGGACTGAAGCTTTCTTT
CDR3: CASFEKGTEAFF

J: TRBJ1-5
size: NA
D: TRBD1
V: TRBV6-5
DNA: TGTGCCAGCAGTTTAAGCCCCGGGACAGGGAATCAGCCCCAGCATTTT
CDR3: CASSLSPGTGNQPQHF

J: TRBJ2-1
size: NA
D: TRBD2
V: TRBV27
DNA: TGTGCCAGCAGTTTAGCGGGGGGCTTGTACAATGAGCAGTTCTTC
CDR3: CASSLAGGLYNEQFF

J: TRBJ1-2
size: NA
D: TRBD1
V: TRBV16
DNA: TGTGCCAGCAGCCAATCGGGACAGTCCTATGGCTACACCTTC
CDR3: CASSQSGQSYGYTF

J: TRBJ2-5
size: NA
D: NA
V: TRBV29-1
DNA: TGCAGCATACGACAGGATCGGGGCCAAGAGACCCAGTACTTC
CDR3: CSIRQDRGQETQYF

J: TRBJ2-7
size: once
D: TRBD1
V: TRBV3-1/TRBV3-2
DNA: TGTGCCAGCAGCCGAGACAGGGCATACGAGCAGTACTTC
CDR3: CASSRDRAYEQYF

J: TRBJ2-2
size: once
D: NA
V: TRBV9
DNA: TGTGCCAGCAGCGTAGTGGCAGGGGTTGTCTCCGGGGAGCTGTTTTTT
CDR3: CASSVVAGVVSGELFF

J: TRBJ1-1
size: NA
D: TRBD1
V: TRBV5-5
DNA: TGTGCCAGCAGCAGAACAGGGGGCTGGAGCACTGAAGCTTTCTTT
CDR3: CASSRTGGWSTEAFF

J: TRBJ1-5
size: NA
D: TRBD1
V: TRBV19
DNA: TGTGCCAGTAGTATTTTTATGCGTCGACATTTTGGGCGACAGGGCTGGCAGCCCCAGCATTTT
CDR3: CASSIFMRRHFGRQGWQPQHF

J: TRBJ1-5
size: NA
D: TRBD1
V: TRBV2
DNA: TGTGCCAGCAGTTTACAGGGGTCAAGTCAGCCCCAGCATTTT
CDR3: CASSLQGSSQPQHF

J: TRBJ2-1
size: NA
D: TRBD2
V: TRBV18
DNA: TGTGCCAGCTCACCGGGACTAGCGGGAGCCTATGAGCAGTTCTTC
CDR3: CASSPGLAGAYEQFF

J: TRBJ2-2
size: NA
D: TRBD1
V: TRBV7-3
DNA: TGTGCCAGCAGTACACAGGGGGCGAGCGGGGAGCTGTTTTTT
CDR3: CASSTQGASGELFF

J: TRBJ1-6
size: few
D: NA
V: TRBV3-1/TRBV3-2
DNA: TGTGCCAGCAGCCAAAGCGGGGGCCATTCACCCCTCCACTTT
CDR3: CASSQSGGHSPLHF

J: TRBJ2-2
size: NA
D: NA
V: TRBV2
DNA: TGTGCCAGCAGTGATTGGGGGGCCGGGGAGCTGTTTTTT
CDR3: CASSDWGAGELFF

J: TRBJ2-3
size: NA
D: TRBD2
V: TRBV9
DNA: TGTGCCAGCTCGAGCGGGGGCCACACAGATACGCAGTATTTT
CDR3: CASSSGGHTDTQYF

J: TRBJ2-1
size: NA
D: NA
V: TRBV7-2
DNA: TGTGCCAGCAGCCCATACAGGTACAATGAGCAGTTCTTC
CDR3: CASSPYRYNEQFF

J: TRBJ1-6
size: NA
D: TRBD1
V: TRBV19
DNA: TGTGCCAGTAGTATAGCAGAGGGGGCAAGAGGTTCACCCCTCCACTTT
CDR3: CASSIAEGARGSPLHF

J: TRBJ2-2
size: NA
D: NA
V: TRBV7-9
DNA: TGTGCCAGCAGCTTACCCCAGGGATTCGGTCAAACCGGGGAGCTGTTTTTT
CDR3: CASSLPQGFGQTGELFF

J: TRBJ2-1
size: NA
D: NA
V: TRBV7-2
DNA: TGTGCCAGCAGCTTATCAGGGAACAATGAGCAGTTCTTC
CDR3: CASSLSGNNEQFF

J: TRBJ1-4
size: NA
D: NA
V: TRBV5-4
DNA: TGTGCCAGCAGCTTGTCCCGGGGTCAAGGTGAAAAACTGTTTTTT
CDR3: CASSLSRGQGEKLFF

J: TRBJ2-7
size: NA
D: TRBD2
V: TRBV5-1
DNA: TGCGCCAGCAGGAAGAGTGCCGGGACTAGCGGAAACTCCTACGAGCAGTACTTC
CDR3: CASRKSAGTSGNSYEQYF

J: TRBJ2-2
size: few
D: NA
V: TRBV28
DNA: TGTGCCAGCAACCTTCCAACAGGGACGAGGGGGGAGCTGTTTTTT
CDR3: CASNLPTGTRGELFF

J: TRBJ2-7
size: NA
D: TRBD2
V: TRBV5-1
DNA: TGCGCCAGCAGTGTGTCCACTAGCGGCTCTGGCGAGCAGTACTTC
CDR3: CASSVSTSGSGEQYF

J: TRBJ1-1
size: once
D: TRBD1
V: TRBV29-1
DNA: TGCAGCGTTGTACAGGGGGGCACTGAAGCTTTCTTT
CDR3: CSVVQGGTEAFF

J: TRBJ2-5
size: few
D: TRBD1
V: TRBV27
DNA: TGTGCCAGCAGTCCCCGGACAGGGGAGACCCAGTACTTC
CDR3: CASSPRTGETQYF

J: TRBJ1-3
size: NA
D: TRBD1
V: TRBV5-1
DNA: TGCGCCAGCAGCCCACAGGGGGCCGGAAACACCATATATTTT
CDR3: CASSPQGAGNTIYF

J: TRBJ1-1
size: NA
D: NA
V: TRBV7-9
DNA: TGTGCCAGCAGCTTAGATTCGCCCAGAGCGGGAACTGAAGCTTTCTTT
CDR3: CASSLDSPRAGTEAFF

J: TRBJ2-3
size: NA
D: TRBD2
V: TRBV5-1
DNA: TGCGCCAGCAGCTTGGGCGGCGCTAGCGGGACCACAGATACGCAGTATTTT
CDR3: CASSLGGASGTTDTQYF

J: TRBJ1-1
size: NA
D: NA
V: TRBV19
DNA: TGTGCCAGTAGTCCCTATTTAGGGGCGCCCACTGAAGCTTTCTTT
CDR3: CASSPYLGAPTEAFF

J: TRBJ2-5
size: NA
D: TRBD2
V: TRBV6-1
DNA: TGTGCCAGCAGTGAGGGACTAGCGGGAGTCTTGGAGACCCAGTACTTC
CDR3: CASSEGLAGVLETQYF

J: TRBJ1-2
size: NA
D: NA
V: TRBV19
DNA: TGTGCCAGTAGTATTGGGCAGGGCTTCCACTATGGCTACACCTTC
CDR3: CASSIGQGFHYGYTF

J: TRBJ1-2
size: few
D: TRBD1
V: TRBV29-1
DNA: TGCAGCGCAAAACAGGGGGCGCGGAATGGCTACACCTTC
CDR3: CSAKQGARNGYTF

J: TRBJ1-5
size: NA
D: NA
V: TRBV6-6
DNA: TGTGCCACCAGGGGAGGGGATGGGAATCAGCCCCAGCATTTT
CDR3: CATRGGDGNQPQHF

J: TRBJ2-7
size: NA
D: NA
V: TRBV7-2
DNA: TGTGCCAGCAGCTTAGGGGGGGATTACGAGCAGTACTTC
CDR3: CASSLGGDYEQYF

J: TRBJ2-3
size: NA
D: NA
V: TRBV27
DNA: TGTGCCAGCAGTTTGGGGACTGGGGATACGCAGTATTTT
CDR3: CASSLGTGDTQYF

J: TRBJ1-1
size: NA
D: TRBD1
V: TRBV18
DNA: TGTGCCAGCTCACCCGGACAGGGTTCGACTGAAGCTTTCTTT
CDR3: CASSPGQGSTEAFF

J: TRBJ1-5
size: NA
D: NA
V: TRBV6-1
DNA: TGTGCCAGCAGTGATTGGGGGCAGGGGTGGTTGAGACAGCCCCAGCATTTT
CDR3: CASSDWGQGWLRQPQHF

J: TRBJ1-5
size: NA
D: NA
V: TRBV7-2
DNA: TGTGCCAGCAGCCAAGGGTCAGGGGGCAATCAGCCCCAGCATTTT
CDR3: CASSQGSGGNQPQHF

J: TRBJ1-1
size: few
D: NA
V: TRBV28
DNA: TGTGCCAGCGAAATACTAGGGATGGAAGCTTTCTTT
CDR3: CASEILGMEAFF

J: TRBJ2-2
size: NA
D: TRBD1
V: TRBV5-5
DNA: TGTGCCAGCAGCTTATGGACAGGGCCCGGGGAGCTGTTTTTT
CDR3: CASSLWTGPGELFF

J: TRBJ2-1
size: NA
D: NA
V: TRBV7-9
DNA: TGTGCCAGCAGCTTCAGCGGGCCTAACAATGAGCAGTTCTTC
CDR3: CASSFSGPNNEQFF

J: TRBJ2-7
size: NA
D: TRBD1
V: TRBV7-2
DNA: TGTGCCAGCAGCCTGAGGACAGGGTCAAGGAACGAGCAGTACTTC
CDR3: CASSLRTGSRNEQYF

J: TRBJ1-2
size: many
D: NA
V: TRBV10-3
DNA: TGTGCCATCAGTGAGCCTAGTTGGGGCAGGGCGCGAACTAACTATGGCTACACCTTC
CDR3: CAISEPSWGRARTNYGYTF

J: TRBJ2-1
size: NA
D: NA
V: TRBV12-3/TRBV12-4
DNA: TGTGCCAGCAGTTTATCGGGCAATGAGCAGTTCTTC
CDR3: CASSLSGNEQFF

J: TRBJ2-1
size: NA
D: NA
V: TRBV5-4
DNA: TGTGCCAGCAGCTATTTGACAGGTAGCTCCTACAATGAGCAGTTCTTC
CDR3: CASSYLTGSSYNEQFF

J: TRBJ1-1
size: NA
D: NA
V: TRBV29-1
DNA: TGCAGCGTTTTCAGGGGACCTGAAGCTTTCTTT
CDR3: CSVFRGPEAFF

J: TRBJ2-1
size: NA
D: TRBD2
V: TRBV7-8
DNA: TGTGCCAGCAGCTCAGCCCCCCCGACTAGCGGGAGAGGATACAATGAGCAGTTCTTC
CDR3: CASSSAPPTSGRGYNEQFF

J: TRBJ1-3
size: NA
D: NA
V: TRBV4-1
DNA: TGCGCCAGCAGCCTGACAGGAAAGGACGGAAACACCATATATTTT
CDR3: CASSLTGKDGNTIYF

J: TRBJ2-4
size: NA
D: NA
V: TRBV5-5
DNA: TGTGCCAGCAGCTTGTGGCAGGAACTAGCCAAAAACATTCAGTACTTC
CDR3: CASSLWQELAKNIQYF

J: TRBJ2-3
size: once
D: NA
V: TRBV29-1
DNA: TGCAGCGTTGGCGCCACAGATACGCAGTATTTT
CDR3: CSVGATDTQYF

J: TRBJ2-3
size: NA
D: NA
V: TRBV5-6
DNA: TGTGCCAGCAGCTTGAATGGGGGGACTGGCATTATCTTCACAGATACGCAGTATTTT
CDR3: CASSLNGGTGIIFTDTQYF

J: TRBJ2-6
size: NA
D: NA
V: TRBV9
DNA: TGTGCCAGCAGCGTAGGGGGCGCCAACGTCCTGACTTTC
CDR3: CASSVGGANVLTF

J: TRBJ1-6
size: NA
D: TRBD1
V: TRBV7-9
DNA: TGTGCCAGCAGCTTAGAATTGGACAGGAGTGGGCCCTATAATTCACCCCTCCACTTT
CDR3: CASSLELDRSGPYNSPLHF